Listed below are T cell receptor beta chains from one sample, sequenced in a study of blood T cell repertoires in COVID-19. Assay: immunoSEQ multiplex PCR; the TCRdb copy retains only in-frame clones and omits some. The sample lists 200,000 to 250,000 clones; roughly 80% were seen once. Sequenced: peripheral blood. Receptors originate from a human donor in a cohort sampled during active COVID-19. The CDR3 runs from the conserved cysteine through the conserved F or W. The order of the fields is CDR3 protein, CDR3 DNA, J gene, D gene, CDR3 length, clone size, V gene. D genes are given only for firm matches. Expanded clones are given a class, and other clones once, few, many or no size at all.

cdr3_aa: CASSRGVGLVNEQYF; cdr3_nt: TGTGCCAGCAGCCGGGGAGTAGGGCTAGTCAACGAGCAGTACTTC; j_call: TRBJ2-7; d_call: .; cdr3_length: 15; clone_size: .; v_call: TRBV7-9
cdr3_aa: CASSGQGLSPLHF; cdr3_nt: TGTGCCAGCAGCGGACAGGGTTTGTCACCCCTCCACTTT; j_call: TRBJ1-6; d_call: TRBD1; cdr3_length: 13; clone_size: .; v_call: TRBV7-9
cdr3_aa: CASSLQQGYEQYF; cdr3_nt: TGTGCCAGCAGCCTCCAACAGGGGTACGAGCAGTACTTC; j_call: TRBJ2-7; d_call: TRBD1; cdr3_length: 13; clone_size: .; v_call: TRBV11-3
cdr3_aa: CASSGGQGGLYEQYF; cdr3_nt: TGTGCCAGCAGCGGAGGACAGGGGGGACTCTACGAGCAGTACTTC; j_call: TRBJ2-7; d_call: TRBD1; cdr3_length: 15; clone_size: .; v_call: TRBV11-2
cdr3_aa: CASSLGTRGGGYTF; cdr3_nt: TGTGCCAGCAGTTTAGGGACACGCGGCGGAGGCTACACCTTC; j_call: TRBJ1-2; d_call: .; cdr3_length: 14; clone_size: .; v_call: TRBV27
cdr3_aa: CASSPGGRPNTEAFF; cdr3_nt: TGTGCCAGCAGTCCGGGGGGACGGCCTAACACTGAAGCTTTCTTT; j_call: TRBJ1-1; d_call: .; cdr3_length: 15; clone_size: .; v_call: TRBV6-5
cdr3_aa: CASSGTGPSQPQHF; cdr3_nt: TGTGCCAGCTCAGGGACAGGGCCGAGTCAGCCCCAGCATTTT; j_call: TRBJ1-5; d_call: TRBD1; cdr3_length: 14; clone_size: .; v_call: TRBV18
cdr3_aa: CASSLPSGTSSSGNTIYF; cdr3_nt: TGCGCCAGCAGCTTACCTTCCGGGACATCGAGCTCTGGAAACACCATATATTTT; j_call: TRBJ1-3; d_call: .; cdr3_length: 18; clone_size: .; v_call: TRBV5-1
cdr3_aa: CASQREGLGNEQFF; cdr3_nt: TGTGCCAGTCAGCGGGAGGGCCTAGGAAATGAGCAGTTCTTC; j_call: TRBJ2-1; d_call: TRBD2; cdr3_length: 14; clone_size: once; v_call: TRBV2
cdr3_aa: CAWSVGTQGLNTEAFF; cdr3_nt: TGTGCCTGGAGTGTAGGGACGCAGGGGCTGAACACTGAAGCTTTCTTT; j_call: TRBJ1-1; d_call: .; cdr3_length: 16; clone_size: .; v_call: TRBV30
cdr3_aa: CASTQSPWHEQYF; cdr3_nt: TGTGCCAGCACTCAATCCCCATGGCACGAGCAGTACTTC; j_call: TRBJ2-7; d_call: .; cdr3_length: 13; clone_size: medium-sized; v_call: TRBV6-5
cdr3_aa: CSVDRVAGGGELFF; cdr3_nt: TGCAGCGTTGATCGAGTAGCGGGAGGCGGGGAGCTGTTTTTT; j_call: TRBJ2-2; d_call: TRBD2; cdr3_length: 14; clone_size: .; v_call: TRBV29-1
cdr3_aa: CASSMSGYSGNTIYF; cdr3_nt: TGTGCCAGTAGTATGTCGGGGTACTCTGGAAACACCATATATTTT; j_call: TRBJ1-3; d_call: .; cdr3_length: 15; clone_size: .; v_call: TRBV19
cdr3_aa: CATSDHIAGSSYNEQFF; cdr3_nt: TGTGCCACCAGTGATCACATAGCGGGAAGCTCCTACAATGAGCAGTTCTTC; j_call: TRBJ2-1; d_call: TRBD2; cdr3_length: 17; clone_size: .; v_call: TRBV24-1
cdr3_aa: CASSLDRVGGELFF; cdr3_nt: TGCGCCAGCAGCTTGGACAGGGTTGGCGGGGAGCTGTTTTTT; j_call: TRBJ2-2; d_call: .; cdr3_length: 14; clone_size: .; v_call: TRBV5-1
cdr3_aa: CASKDRGINQPQHF; cdr3_nt: TGTGCCAGCAAGGACAGGGGGATTAATCAGCCCCAGCATTTT; j_call: TRBJ1-5; d_call: TRBD1; cdr3_length: 14; clone_size: .; v_call: TRBV2
cdr3_aa: CATSRLLAADEQFF; cdr3_nt: TGTGCCACCAGCAGACTTCTAGCGGCTGATGAGCAGTTCTTC; j_call: TRBJ2-1; d_call: TRBD2; cdr3_length: 14; clone_size: .; v_call: TRBV15
cdr3_aa: CASSERGAYTEAFF; cdr3_nt: TGTGCCAGCAGTGAACGGGGGGCTTACACTGAAGCTTTCTTT; j_call: TRBJ1-1; d_call: .; cdr3_length: 14; clone_size: .; v_call: TRBV6-1
cdr3_aa: CASRPTSRGYEQYF; cdr3_nt: TGTGCCAGCAGACCCACTAGCAGAGGCTACGAGCAGTACTTC; j_call: TRBJ2-7; d_call: .; cdr3_length: 14; clone_size: .; v_call: TRBV28
cdr3_aa: CATSEGASVLSYNEQFF; cdr3_nt: TGTGCCACCAGTGAGGGAGCTAGCGTACTCTCCTACAATGAGCAGTTCTTC; j_call: TRBJ2-1; d_call: .; cdr3_length: 17; clone_size: .; v_call: TRBV24-1
cdr3_aa: CASSLAGSNTEAFF; cdr3_nt: TGTGCCAGCAGCTTAGCAGGGAGCAACACTGAAGCTTTCTTT; j_call: TRBJ1-1; d_call: .; cdr3_length: 14; clone_size: .; v_call: TRBV7-9
cdr3_aa: CASSLQGASNSPLHF; cdr3_nt: TGCGCCAGCAGCCTTCAGGGGGCGAGTAATTCACCCCTCCACTTT; j_call: TRBJ1-6; d_call: TRBD1; cdr3_length: 15; clone_size: .; v_call: TRBV4-3
cdr3_aa: CASRRRGRGEQYF; cdr3_nt: TGTGCCAGCAGGAGACGAGGGAGGGGTGAGCAGTACTTC; j_call: TRBJ2-7; d_call: TRBD2; cdr3_length: 13; clone_size: few; v_call: TRBV28
cdr3_aa: CASSPSGTGSVYEQYF; cdr3_nt: TGTGCCAGCTCACCATCCGGGACAGGGTCGGTCTACGAGCAGTACTTC; j_call: TRBJ2-7; d_call: TRBD1; cdr3_length: 16; clone_size: .; v_call: TRBV18
cdr3_aa: CASTLTGGGNTEAFF; cdr3_nt: TGTGCCAGTACCCTAACGGGAGGGGGCAACACTGAAGCTTTCTTT; j_call: TRBJ1-1; d_call: TRBD1; cdr3_length: 15; clone_size: .; v_call: TRBV19
cdr3_aa: CASSYSGENIQYF; cdr3_nt: TGTGCCAGCAGTTACTCCGGGGAAAACATTCAGTACTTC; j_call: TRBJ2-4; d_call: .; cdr3_length: 13; clone_size: .; v_call: TRBV6-6
cdr3_aa: CASSHGERATEAFF; cdr3_nt: TGTGCCAGCAGCCATGGAGAGAGGGCCACTGAAGCTTTCTTT; j_call: TRBJ1-1; d_call: .; cdr3_length: 14; clone_size: .; v_call: TRBV5-4
cdr3_aa: CASSPAGRASHEQFF; cdr3_nt: TGTGCCAGCAGCCCCGCCGGGAGGGCCTCCCATGAGCAGTTCTTC; j_call: TRBJ2-1; d_call: TRBD2; cdr3_length: 15; clone_size: .; v_call: TRBV7-3